The 20 T cell receptor beta chains listed next were all sequenced from one sample in a study of CD8 T cells in Susac syndrome. The RNA input was about 0.5 to 1 ug, and it was reverse transcribed with random hexamers. TCRdb ran MiXCR on the immunoSEQ multiplex PCR reads and lists one entry per CDR3 protein. The sample includes about 19,000 distinct CDR3 sequences, 95% of them seen just once. The sample consisted of CD8+ T cells from PBMCs. The receptors come from a human donor in good health.

The rearrangement joins TRBV2 to TRBJ2-2; D is possibly TRBD1 (6 bases). V shed 7 bases and J shed 5 bases, with 17 bases lying between them. This CDR3 spans 15 amino acids. Germline-derived CDR1 and CDR2 are SNHLY and FYNNEI. The CDR3 protein is CASNPGDLGTGELFF. The CDR3 coding sequence is TGTGCCAGCAATCCAGGGGATTTGGGGACCGGGGAGCTGTTTTTT.

J is TRBJ2-3 and V is TRBV27; 13 nucleotides line up with TRBD2. From germline, CDR1 is MNHEY and CDR2 SMNVEV (reference sequence). The V segment lost 0 bases and the J segment 2 bases; nucleotides outside the gene matches: 2. The CDR3 is made up of 17 amino acids. CDR3 amino acids: CASSLSGTSGITDTQYF. CDR3 nucleotides: TGTGCCAGCAGTTTATCAGGGACTAGCGGGATCACAGATACGCAGTATTTT.

This chain joins TRBV15 and TRBJ1-1, with D hard to call. Germline assignment: CDR1 LNHNV and CDR2 YYDKDF (reference sequence). V dropped 5 bases and J dropped 5 bases, with 15 bases sitting between them. CDR3 length equals 14 residues. This chain's CDR3 is CATSPGGAWTEAFF. The CDR3 coding sequence is TGTGCCACCAGCCCCGGAGGCGCGTGGACTGAAGCTTTCTTT.

V usage is TRBV12-3 or TRBV12-4 and J usage is TRBJ2-2, with D perhaps TRBD1 or TRBD2 (5 bases each). Trimming removed 4 bases at V and 8 bases at J, with 11 bases between. The CDR3 consists of 13 residues. The CDR3 is CASSSMGVGELFF. The DNA for the CDR3 is TGTGCCAGCAGTTCCATGGGGGTTGGGGAGCTGTTTTTT.

The chain recombines TRBV6-5 with TRBJ2-1, with 7 bases aligning to TRBD2. The V and J ends lost 0 bases and 7 bases, in that order; junction bases with no gene match: 15. Germline CDR1 MNHEY, CDR2 SVGAGI. CDR3 length: 18 amino acids. The CDR3 region has the DNA TGTGCCAGCAGTTACTCGGGTACAGTCGGGACTAACCGGAATGAGCAGTTCTTC. This sequence encodes CASSYSGTVGTNRNEQFF.

Only one count was recorded for this clonotype. The gene calls are TRBV13 and TRBJ1-5; maybe TRBD1 (5 bases). The CDR3 loop spans 14 amino acids. V lost 5 bases to trimming and J lost 4 bases, with 12 bases between them. The germline V gene has CDR1 PRHDT and CDR2 FYEKMQ (reference sequence). The CDR3 DNA is TGTGCCAGCAGCCCCGGGACGGAAAATCAGCCCCAGCATTTT. Its protein product is CASSPGTENQPQHF.

V is TRBV27 and J is TRBJ2-4; possibly TRBD2 for D (5 bases). V dropped 6 bases and J dropped 2 bases, with 11 bases sitting between them. CDR3 length equals 14 residues. Germline assignment: CDR1 MNHEY and CDR2 SMNVEV (reference sequence). CDR3 nucleotide sequence: TGTGCCAGCAGCGAGGCGGGTCCCAAAAACATTCAGTACTTC. It specifies CASSEAGPKNIQYF.

The V gene is TRBV12-3 or TRBV12-4, the J gene TRBJ2-2; maybe TRBD2 (6 bases). The V end was cut by 5 bases, the J end by 3 bases, with 7 bases between. CDR3 size: 13 residues. The CDR3 sequence: CASSAGYTGELFF. The CDR3 DNA follows: TGTGCCAGCAGTGCGGGGTACACCGGGGAGCTGTTTTTT.

The V gene is TRBV12-3 or TRBV12-4, the J gene TRBJ2-2; 7 bases agree with TRBD2. The CDR3 extends over 15 amino acids. Trimming removed 3 bases from V and 5 bases from J; junction bases left unmatched: 6. The CDR3 region has the DNA TGTGCCAGCAGTTTGAGTGCGGGAGCTACCGGGGAGCTGTTTTTT. It yields the protein CASSLSAGATGELFF.

The chain couples TRBV19 to TRBJ2-7; a weak D match, TRBD1 (6 bases). The CDR3 totals 13 residues. V was shortened by 6 bases and J by 3 bases, with 12 bases between the two germline ends. Germline assignment: CDR1 LNHDA and CDR2 SQIVND (reference sequence). In DNA, the CDR3 is TGTGCCAGTAGCCCAGGGGTGGACTACGAGCAGTACTTC. It is translated as CASSPGVDYEQYF.

The J gene is TRBJ2-7, the V gene TRBV10-1; D perhaps matches TRBD2 (5 bases). Germline V gene data show CDR1 as WNHNN and CDR2 as SYGVQD (reference sequence). The CDR3 runs 12 residues. The germline V and J ends were trimmed by 2 bases and 8 bases, with 10 bases remaining between them. CDR3 nucleotides: TGCGCCAGCAGTGAGGGGTCCGGGAAGCAGTACTTC. Encoded protein: CASSEGSGKQYF.

Only one count was recorded for this clonotype. This rearrangement joins TRBV19 to TRBJ2-1; D possibly corresponds to TRBD2 (5 bases). There are 15 residues in the CDR3. Germline V gene data show CDR1 as LNHDA and CDR2 as SQIVND (reference sequence). The V gene lost 1 base and the J gene lost 6 bases, with 13 bases spanning the gap. The CDR3 reads CASSIATLATNEQFF. In DNA, the CDR3 is TGTGCCAGTAGTATAGCGACGTTAGCGACCAATGAGCAGTTCTTC.

This chain joins TRBV19 and TRBJ1-5, with D unresolved. Germline-derived CDR1 and CDR2 are LNHDA and SQIVND (reference sequence). V was trimmed by 3 bases and J by 4 bases, leaving 7 bases between them. The CDR3 length is 13 residues. In DNA form, the CDR3 reads TGTGCCAGTAGTATTGAGGGAAATCAGCCCCAGCATTTT. Translated: CASSIEGNQPQHF. The full variable domain, with the rest looked up from reference TRBV19 and TRBJ1-5, is DGGITQSPKYLFRKEGQNVTLSCEQNLNHDAMYWYRQDPGQGLRLIYYSQIVNDFQKGDIAEGYSVSREKKESFPLTVTSAQKNPTAFYLCASSIEGNQPQHFGDGTRLSIL.

The rearrangement links TRBV6-5 to TRBJ2-6; no clear D. V was pared by 5 bases and J by 4 bases, with 9 bases between. Germline V gene lookup returns CDR1 MNHEY and CDR2 SVGAGI. CDR3 size: 14 residues. The CDR3 is CASSLVTGANVLTF. CDR3 bases: TGTGCCAGCAGTCTAGTTACCGGGGCCAACGTCCTGACTTTC.

This rearrangement joins TRBV6-4 to TRBJ2-7, with 13 bases that match TRBD2. The CDR3 consists of 17 residues. Germline-derived CDR1 and CDR2 are MRHNA and SNTAGT. V dropped 2 bases and J dropped 4; count of bases not matched to a gene: 8. The CDR3 bases are TGTGCCAGCAGTGACAATCTACTAGCGGGAGGGGTATACGAGCAGTACGTC. This encodes CASSDNLLAGGVYEQYV.

This chain joins TRBV2 and TRBJ2-7, with D hard to call. V shed 4 bases and J shed 3 bases, with 19 bases lying between them. Germline V gene sequence: CDR1 SNHLY, CDR2 FYNNEI. This CDR3 comprises 16 residues. CDR3 amino acids: CASSVAPDGIGYEQYV. CDR3 DNA sequence: TGTGCCAGCAGTGTAGCCCCGGACGGAATAGGCTACGAGCAGTACGTC.

This rearrangement joins TRBV19 to TRBJ2-5; D possibly matches TRBD1 or TRBD2 (5 bases each). The CDR3 loop spans 13 amino acids. Germline assignment: CDR1 LNHDA and CDR2 SQIVND (reference sequence). With 9 bases removed from V and 7 bases from J, the gap between germline ends came to 18 bases. The CDR3, as DNA: TGTGCCAGAGAAGGGGACCGGCGTGGGACCCAGTACTTC. It specifies CAREGDRRGTQYF.

This chain links TRBV12-3 or TRBV12-4 with TRBJ1-1, with D possibly TRBD1 on 6 matching bases. The CDR3 loop spans 17 amino acids. Trimming took 4 bases from V and 0 from J, leaving 18 bases between them. CDR3 in amino acids: CASSSSGGPRMNTEAFF. Written as DNA, the CDR3 is TGTGCCAGCAGTTCCTCCGGGGGGCCCCGCATGAACACTGAAGCTTTCTTT.

The chain combines TRBV5-5 with TRBJ1-5; D is unresolved. Germline CDR1 is SGHKS and CDR2 is YYEKEE (reference sequence). Trimming took off 2 bases at V and 0 bases at J, with 6 bases between the two ends. The CDR3 loop spans 14 amino acids. CDR3 nucleotides: TGTGCCAGCAGCTTTAGTCATAGCAATCAGCCCCAGCATTTT. This sequence encodes CASSFSHSNQPQHF.

The V and J genes are TRBV19 and TRBJ2-6; 12 bases map to TRBD1. Germline V CDR1 and CDR2: LNHDA, SQIVND (reference sequence). The ends lost 6 bases at V and 3 bases at J; junction bases unmatched: 6. This CDR3 has 17 residues. The DNA of the CDR3 is TGTGCCAGTAGGTACCGGGACAGGGGGCTTGGGGCCAACGTCCTGACTTTC. Residues: CASRYRDRGLGANVLTF.